Sequencing of this T cell receptor (beta chain) was carried out in a study of identical twins. The CDR3 totals 13 residues. The germline V gene encodes CDR1 SQVTM and CDR2 ANQGSEA. Trimming removed 0 bases from V and 5 bases from J, with 10 bases in between. Template switching added a universal primer site; cDNA carried unique molecular identifiers. Using its own MiXCR run on the 5' RACE reads, TCRdb lists one record per CDR3 protein. The sample holds about 730,000 distinct CDR3 sequences, about 20% seen once. The same data also contributed to another study, on T cells expressing NK-cell markers. That paper notes: The eight sequenced donors comprised seven who were HCMV-seropositive and one who was seronegative. For a few donors, these clonotypes were likewise the leading ones in the CD3+CD56-NKG2C+ fraction.

Input material: PBMCs. The sequence was collected from a woman between 18 and 29 years old in good health. This rearrangement joins TRBV29-1 to TRBJ2-5; D gene ambiguous. The CDR3 bases are TGCAGCGTTGAAGAGCCTGGCTTCGAGACCCAGTACTTC. This translates into CSVEEPGFETQYF.